Below, 21 T cell receptor beta chains from the same sample are listed, as sequenced in a study of blood T cell repertoires in COVID-19. The method was immunoSEQ multiplex PCR; TCRdb's version includes in-frame clones alone and lacks a portion of them. The repertoire consists of about 130,000 clones, with roughly 72% occurring once and the leading ten covering about 5.5%. Material: peripheral blood. The receptors shown here come from a man of 80 years or more with COVID-19, enrolled during active disease.

The chain carries TRBV5-5 and TRBJ2-1; D possibly corresponds to TRBD2 (6 bases). Trimming left V 4 bases short and J 7 bases short, with 18 bases between. CDR3 length: 15 amino acids. Germline V gene data show CDR1 as SGHKS and CDR2 as YYEKEE (reference sequence). CDR3 sequence reads: CASSPEAGFGNEQFF. The CDR3 DNA follows: TGTGCCAGCAGCCCCGAGGCGGGGTTTGGGAATGAGCAGTTCTTC.

This clone has only a few counts. The CDR3 protein is CATSDPRGAGGEQFF. CDR3 DNA: TGTGCCACCAGTGATCCCAGGGGCGCAGGGGGTGAGCAGTTCTTC. This sequence joins TRBV24-1 and TRBJ2-1; 7 bases fit TRBD1. J gave up 9 bases and V 3 bases, and 10 bases lay outside the gene matches. The CDR3 is 15 amino acids. Germline V CDR1 and CDR2: KGHDR, SFDVKD.

The V call is TRBV11-3, the J call TRBJ2-5; 7 bases are shared with TRBD1. From germline, CDR1 is SGHNT and CDR2 YENEEA. The CDR3 runs 13 residues. Trimming at V came to 4 bases and at J to 3 bases, leaving 2 bases not matched to a gene. The CDR3, as DNA: TGTGCCAGCAGCTCGGGACAGAAAGAGACCCAGTACTTC. Amino acids: CASSSGQKETQYF. Variable domain in full (rest from reference TRBV11-3 and TRBJ2-5): EAGVVQSPRYKIIEKKQPVAFWCNPISGHNTLYWYLQNLGQGPELLIRYENEEAVDDSQLPKDRFSAERLKGVDSTLKIQPAELGDSAVYLCASSSGQKETQYFGPGTRLLVL.

This clone has just one count. The rearrangement links TRBV28 to TRBJ2-7; a possible D gene is TRBD2 (6 bases). The germline V and J ends were trimmed by 2 bases and 7 bases, with 21 bases remaining between them. The V gene's germline CDR1 is MDHEN and CDR2 SYDVKM. The CDR3 covers 16 residues. CDR3 sequence reads: CASSLPSFGGAREQYF. The CDR3 coding sequence is TGTGCCAGCAGTTTACCCTCATTCGGAGGGGCTCGAGAGCAGTACTTC.

The chain joins TRBV6-5 to TRBJ1-2, with D tentatively TRBD1 (6 bases). The V end was cut by 2 bases, the J end by 0 bases, with 10 bases between. Germline-derived CDR1 and CDR2 are MNHEY and SVGAGI. CDR3 length equals 15 residues. CDR3: CASSYGGGSNYGYTF. The CDR3 coding sequence is TGTGCCAGCAGTTACGGCGGGGGCTCTAACTATGGCTACACCTTC.

This clone has a handful of counts. The genes are TRBV7-2 and TRBJ2-1; 11 bases are shared with TRBD2. The CDR3 consists of 15 residues. The V and J ends lost 1 base and 7 bases, in that order; junction bases with no gene match: 3. From germline, CDR1 is SGHTA and CDR2 FQGNSA. The DNA for the CDR3 is TGTGCCAGCAGCTTAGAACTAGCGGGAGAGAATGAGCAGTTCTTC. Protein sequence: CASSLELAGENEQFF.

This clone occurred once. The chain links TRBV19 to TRBJ2-1; a weak D match, TRBD2 (6 bases). Germline V lookup: CDR1 LNHDA, CDR2 SQIVND (reference sequence). Trimming shortened V by 5 bases and J by 3 bases, and 20 bases separated the two germline ends. This CDR3 contains 17 residues. CDR3 amino acids: CASSGPLTGELYNEQFF. Here the CDR3 DNA reads TGTGCCAGTAGTGGCCCCCTGACGGGAGAGCTCTACAATGAGCAGTTCTTC.

In nucleotides, the CDR3 is TGCGCCAGCAGCTTGGGGACAGGGTATCGGCAGCCCCAGCATTTT. Protein: CASSLGTGYRQPQHF. The chain links TRBV5-1 to TRBJ1-5; 8 positions match TRBD1. In germline, CDR1 is SGHRS, CDR2 YFSETQ. V dropped 0 bases and J dropped 7; count of bases not matched to a gene: 6. The length of the CDR3 is 15 residues.

The rearrangement joins TRBV7-2 to TRBJ2-7; TRBD1 matches at 7 bases. This CDR3 region has 14 residues. Per the germline V gene, CDR1 is SGHTA and CDR2 is FQGNSA. The V segment lost 6 bases and the J segment 2 bases; nucleotides outside the gene matches: 7. The CDR3, as DNA: TGTGCCAGCAGAAGAGACAGGGAAGCCTACGAGCAGTACTTC. Protein: CASRRDREAYEQYF.

This chain uses TRBV12-3 or TRBV12-4 with TRBJ1-3, with a weak D call TRBD1 (6 bases). This CDR3 has 13 residues. Trimming removed 1 base at V and 7 bases at J, with 8 bases between. CDR3 protein: CASSLDRVNTIYF. CDR3 sequence (DNA): TGTGCCAGCAGTTTAGACAGGGTTAACACCATATATTTT.

The chain links TRBV15 to TRBJ1-5; TRBD1 might be the D (6 bases). V lost 3 bases to trimming and J lost 6 bases, with 12 bases between them. Germline V lookup: CDR1 LNHNV, CDR2 YYDKDF (reference sequence). This CDR3 has 14 residues. The DNA for the CDR3 is TGTGCCACCAGCAGTGAACAGGGCGGTCAGCCCCAGCATTTT. This sequence encodes CATSSEQGGQPQHF.

The V call is TRBV7-3, the J call TRBJ2-5, with D uncertain. Trimming cost V 5 bases and J 4 bases, with 11 bases left between them. The CDR3 runs to 13 residues. Per the germline V gene, CDR1 is SGHTA and CDR2 is FQGTGA. CDR3: CASSQSVRETQYF. The CDR3 DNA reads as TGTGCCAGCAGCCAGTCAGTTCGAGAGACCCAGTACTTC.

The chain links TRBV7-9 to TRBJ2-7, with D possibly being TRBD2 (5 bases). The length of the CDR3 is 14 residues. Trimming removed 2 bases from V and 7 bases from J, with 15 bases in between. The germline CDR1 and CDR2 sequences are SEHNR and FQNEAQ (reference sequence). The CDR3, as DNA: TGTGCCAGCAGCTTAAGTGGCTCCTCGGGGGAGCAGTACTTC. Translation gives CASSLSGSSGEQYF.

The chain couples TRBV5-4 to TRBJ2-3; 11 positions match TRBD1. V trimming: 3 bases; J trimming: 2 bases; junction bases outside the gene matches: 2. The germline gives CDR1 SGHNT, CDR2 YYREEE (reference sequence). This CDR3 spans 15 amino acids. CDR3 nucleotide sequence: TGTGCCAGCAGCTCGGGACAGGGGGTCACAGATACGCAGTATTTT. Protein sequence: CASSSGQGVTDTQYF.

The chain joins TRBV28 to TRBJ1-6; D gene uncertain. This CDR3 contains 16 residues. Germline loops: CDR1 MDHEN, CDR2 SYDVKM. V was clipped by 8 bases and J by 8 bases, with 22 bases between them. The CDR3 loop reads CASHNPTDASDSPLHF. The CDR3 DNA follows: TGTGCCAGCCACAATCCCACGGATGCGAGCGATTCACCCCTCCACTTT.

This clone has a single count. The rearrangement joins TRBV10-1 to TRBJ2-7; 9 positions match TRBD1. V trimming: 3 bases; J trimming: 0 bases; junction bases outside the gene matches: 3. The CDR3 has 15 amino acids. Germline V gene data show CDR1 as WNHNN and CDR2 as SYGVQD (reference sequence). CDR3 nucleotides: TGCGCCAGCAGTGAAGGGACAGGGTCCTCCTACGAGCAGTACTTC. Protein: CASSEGTGSSYEQYF.

This clone was picked up a small number of times. The rearrangement links TRBV2 to TRBJ2-5, with TRBD2 as a possible D gene (6 bases). The CDR3 is made up of 14 amino acids. Germline loops: CDR1 SNHLY, CDR2 FYNNEI. V lost 6 bases to trimming and J lost 5 bases, with 16 bases between them. In DNA, the CDR3 is TGTGCCAGCAGCGCCGGGGGAAGTTGGGAGACCCAGTACTTC. It translates to CASSAGGSWETQYF.

The V call is TRBV24-1, the J call TRBJ1-5, with a weak D call TRBD1 (5 bases). Trimming took off 4 bases at V and 1 base at J, with 13 bases between the two ends. CDR3 length: 16 amino acids. Per the germline V gene, CDR1 is KGHDR and CDR2 is SFDVKD. The DNA of the CDR3 is TGTGCCACCAGTGACGCTAGACAGAGCAGCAATCAGCCCCAGCATTTT. The encoded protein is CATSDARQSSNQPQHF.

The chain joins TRBV7-2 to TRBJ1-2; TRBD1 agrees at 12 bases. The CDR3 consists of 17 residues. Unmatched junction bases numbered 8, after V lost 2 bases and J lost 4 bases. Germline loops: CDR1 SGHTA, CDR2 FQGNSA. The CDR3 sequence is CASSLKGQGAIGYGYTF. The DNA of the CDR3 is TGTGCCAGCAGCTTAAAGGGACAGGGGGCGATAGGCTATGGCTACACCTTC. Full variable domain (outside the CDR3, taken from reference TRBV7-2 and TRBJ1-2): GAGVSQSPSNKVTEKGKDVELRCDPISGHTALYWYRQSLGQGLEFLIYFQGNSAPDKSGLPSDRFSAERTGGSVSTLTIQRTQQEDSAVYLCASSLKGQGAIGYGYTFGSGTRLTVV.

The chain is built from TRBV24-1 and TRBJ1-1; 8 nucleotides match TRBD1. Losses at the gene ends were 3 bases for V and 10 bases for J; bases not matched to a gene: 12. The germline gives CDR1 KGHDR, CDR2 SFDVKD. The CDR3 extends over 15 amino acids. This CDR3 is CATSDTQGAQGRAFF. Written as DNA, the CDR3 is TGTGCCACCAGTGATACTCAGGGGGCGCAAGGCCGAGCTTTCTTT.

This chain's CDR3 is CASSEGLAGNEQYF. CDR3 DNA sequence: TGTGCCAGCAGCGAAGGACTAGCGGGGAACGAGCAGTACTTC. The chain couples TRBV7-2 to TRBJ2-7; TRBD2 matches at 12 bases. Germline V gene lookup returns CDR1 SGHTA and CDR2 FQGNSA. With 5 bases clipped from V and 5 bases from J, the junction kept 4 bases outside the gene matches. The CDR3 loop spans 14 amino acids.